The 6 T cell receptor beta chains below come from one sample, sequenced in a study of T cells in Graves' hyperthyroidism and ophthalmopathy. Amplified TCR beta CDR3 regions derived from RNA transcripts. The HTBI set primed first-round TCR CDR3 RT-PCR. TCRdb reprocessed the multiplex PCR reads with MiXCR, giving one entry per CDR3 protein. The sample includes fewer than 750,000 distinct CDR3 sequences, more than 14% of them seen just once. The sequenced sample consisted of blood. All receptors come from a woman in her 50s with Graves' ophthalmopathy.

The chain couples TRBV24-1 to TRBJ1-5; D is uncertain. The germline V gene encodes CDR1 KGHDR and CDR2 SFDVKD. Trimming stripped 3 bases from V and 5 bases from J, with 10 bases between. The CDR3 loop spans 14 amino acids. Here the CDR3 DNA reads TGTGCCACCAGTGATAGAGATCCTGATCAGCCCCAGCATTTT. Translated, it gives CATSDRDPDQPQHF.

There are many counts of this clonotype. The chain combines TRBV30 with TRBJ2-2; TRBD1 matches 8 bases. The ends lost 1 base at V and 1 base at J; junction bases unmatched: 5. In germline, CDR1 is GTSNPN, CDR2 SVGIG (reference sequence). CDR3 length: 16 residues. The CDR3 nucleotides read TGTGCCTGGAGTGACCAGGGGACAGGGAACACCGGGGAGCTGTTTTTT. It specifies CAWSDQGTGNTGELFF.

The table lists this clonotype with many counts. The chain links TRBV20-1 to TRBJ1-5; D may be TRBD1 (5 bases). Germline values: CDR1 DFQATT, CDR2 SNEGSKA (reference sequence). V lost 3 bases to trimming and J lost 1 base, with 7 bases between them. This CDR3 is 13 amino acids long. CDR3 in amino acids: CSASWTSNQPQHF. The CDR3 DNA reads TGCAGTGCTAGCTGGACAAGCAATCAGCCCCAGCATTTT.

The chain couples TRBV24-1 to TRBJ2-1, with a possible D match to TRBD2 (6 bases). Germline V lookup: CDR1 KGHDR, CDR2 SFDVKD. The ends were cut back, 10 bases at V and 3 bases at J, with 12 bases in the middle. The CDR3 consists of 13 residues. CDR3 loop: CATTGGLYNEQFF. The CDR3 nucleotides read TGTGCCACTACCGGGGGACTCTACAATGAGCAGTTCTTC.

This clonotype was seen more than once but under ten times. V and J are TRBV6-1 and TRBJ2-1; D call uncertain. V lost 6 bases to trimming and J lost 8 bases, with 8 bases between them. CDR3 length: 11 residues. The germline V gene encodes CDR1 MNHNS and CDR2 SASEGT. As DNA, the CDR3 is TGTGCCAGCAGCCAGGCGGATGAGCAGTTCTTC. Translated, it gives CASSQADEQFF.

This clonotype was seen ten or more times. This chain links TRBV20-1 with TRBJ1-5; D not resolved. CDR3 length equals 12 residues. Trimming pared 2 bases from V and 4 bases from J, leaving 6 bases between. In germline, CDR1 is DFQATT, CDR2 SNEGSKA (reference sequence). The CDR3: CSARIRNQPQHF. The CDR3 DNA reads TGCAGTGCTAGAATCCGGAATCAGCCCCAGCATTTT.